This TCR beta chain was sequenced in a study of blood T cells in healthy people across ages. Study observations and caveats: Compared with aged donors, long-lived donors showed fewer expanded clones, suggesting selection. Percentage of naive T cells showed a strong correlation with TCR beta diversity.

Primed by a sample-barcoded 5' primer and a J-beta primer mix, a second PCR proceeded for 7 to 11 cycles. The template-switch adaptor, which had 12 random nucleotides, put a tag on each cDNA molecule. From the 5' RACE reads, TCRdb called clonotypes with MiXCR, one entry per CDR3 protein. The data hold approximately 1.5 million distinct CDR3 sequences, with 35% to 45% observed a single time. This clonotype was seen just once. The target antigen is unknown. One base away lies a much larger clone, so this may be a sequencing read error. The TCR was taken from a woman aged 18-29 years in good health. Sequences were obtained from blood.

CDR3 protein: CSAQQGPDTQYF. Written as DNA, the CDR3 is TGCAGCGCTCAACAGGGTCCAGATACGCAGTATTTT. The V gene is TRBV29-1, the J gene TRBJ2-3; weak D call: TRBD1 (6 bases). Trimming shortened V by 7 bases and J by 4 bases, and 12 bases separated the two germline ends. The CDR3 consists of 12 residues. Germline V gene data show CDR1 as SQVTM and CDR2 as ANQGSEA.